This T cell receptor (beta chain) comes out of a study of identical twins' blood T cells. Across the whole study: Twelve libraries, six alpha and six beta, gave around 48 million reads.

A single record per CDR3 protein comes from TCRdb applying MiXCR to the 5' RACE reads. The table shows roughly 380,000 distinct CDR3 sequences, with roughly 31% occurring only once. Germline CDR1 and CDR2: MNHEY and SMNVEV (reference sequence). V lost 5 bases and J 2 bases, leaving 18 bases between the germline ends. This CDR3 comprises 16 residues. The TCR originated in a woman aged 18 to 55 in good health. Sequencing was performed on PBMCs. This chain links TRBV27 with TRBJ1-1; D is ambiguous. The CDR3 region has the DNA TGTGCCAGCAGTCCGAGGTCCTTCTTCGGCAACACTGAAGCTTTCTTT. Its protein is CASSPRSFFGNTEAFF.